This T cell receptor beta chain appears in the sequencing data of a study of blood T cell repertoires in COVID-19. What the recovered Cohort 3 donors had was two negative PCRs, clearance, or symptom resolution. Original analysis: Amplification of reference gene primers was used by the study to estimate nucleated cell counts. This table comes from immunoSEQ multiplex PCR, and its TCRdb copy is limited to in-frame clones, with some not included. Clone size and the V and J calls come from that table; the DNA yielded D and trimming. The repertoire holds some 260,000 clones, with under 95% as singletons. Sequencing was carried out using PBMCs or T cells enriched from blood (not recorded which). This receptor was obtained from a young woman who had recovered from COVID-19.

The chain's CDR3 is CASSLLRGQETQYF. The CDR3 coding sequence is TGTGCCAGCAGCTTGCTCAGGGGGCAAGAGACCCAGTACTTC. V and J are TRBV5-4 and TRBJ2-5, with 7 bases matching TRBD1. V shed 1 base, J shed 2 bases, and the junction held 2 bases outside the gene matches. This CDR3 comprises 14 residues. The V gene's germline CDR1 is SGHNT and CDR2 YYREEE (reference sequence).